This TCR beta chain stems from a study of cytomegalovirus exposure and HLA in healthy donors. Study-wide results and caveats: Earlier results showed most TCR beta V segments being productive about 87% or about 30% of the time. It was confirmed in vitro that three of the CMV-associated chains were specific for CMV antigens. A later analysis linked some 17,000 TCR beta sequences to HLA alleles at 0.05 false discovery rate.

Germline V gene data show CDR1 as LNHNV and CDR2 as YYDKDF (reference sequence). CDR3 length equals 15 residues. The ends lost 3 bases at V and 9 bases at J; junction bases unmatched: 10. The PCR made use of 60 Vbeta and 13 Jbeta primers. Generated by immunoSEQ multiplex PCR, the TCRdb table keeps only in-frame clones and is missing some. The sample has about 180,000 clones; about 80% are singletons. Remarks on this clone: Antigen specificity is unknown.

The chain carries TRBV15 and TRBJ2-1; 8 positions match TRBD1. Material: PBMCs. The clonotype originates from a man younger than 35 in good health and CMV-seronegative. The CDR3: CATSSPGTGEGEQFF. In DNA, the CDR3 is TGTGCCACCAGCAGTCCCGGGACAGGTGAAGGTGAGCAGTTCTTC.